The T cell receptor beta chain described here comes from a study of breast tumors, draining lymph nodes, adjacent tissues. Overall study findings and caveats: The lymph node origin of tumor T cells was framed as consistent with a hypothesis, not demonstrated. Most tumor T cells seemingly derive from lymph node, then expand in tumor. Compared with basal-like, luminal-like tumors shared significantly more repertoire with nontumor tissue.

Axillary draining lymph nodes of breast cancer patients supplied the node samples. A word on this clonotype: Its antigen remains unknown.

Each CDR3 protein is one row after TCRdb ran MiXCR on the multiplex PCR reads. The table shows about 110,000 distinct CDR3 sequences, with under 40% occurring only once. This sequence was found in a female donor with breast cancer. Some clones in this sample may be carry-over from other donors' samples. The sequenced sample consisted of axillary lymph node tissue.

CDR3 protein: CASSAGTASYEQYF. The DNA of the CDR3 is TGCGCCAGCAGTGCCGGGACAGCTTCCTACGAGCAGTACTTC. V is TRBV10-1 and J is TRBJ2-7; 7 bases line up with TRBD1. V shed 4 bases, J shed 1 base, and the junction held 4 bases outside the gene matches. The germline V gene has CDR1 WNHNN and CDR2 SYGVQD (reference sequence). CDR3 length: 14 amino acids.